This T cell receptor beta chain was documented in a study of T cell repertoires in cytomegalovirus infection. Via MiXCR, TCRdb re-called the reads, giving one row per CDR3 protein. Of roughly 320,000 distinct CDR3 sequences listed, around 10% are singletons. The source of this sequence is a human donor in good health (CMV status not recorded). Some clones in this sample may be carry-over from other donors' samples. The specimen was PBMCs.

The CDR3 sequence is CASSVSGGVYNEQFF. The CDR3, as DNA: TGCGCCAGCAGCGTAAGCGGGGGGGTCTACAATGAGCAGTTCTTC. This rearrangement joins TRBV5-1 to TRBJ2-1, with 10 positions matching TRBD2. The CDR3 spans 15 residues. With 4 bases clipped from V and 3 bases from J, the junction kept 4 bases outside the gene matches. In germline, CDR1 is SGHRS, CDR2 YFSETQ. Filled out from reference TRBV5-1 and TRBJ2-1, the complete variable domain reads KAGVTQTPRYLIKTRGQQVTLSCSPISGHRSVSWYQQTPGQGLQFLFEYFSETQRNKGNFPGRFSGRQFSNSRSEMNVSTLELGDSALYLCASSVSGGVYNEQFFGPGTRLTVL.